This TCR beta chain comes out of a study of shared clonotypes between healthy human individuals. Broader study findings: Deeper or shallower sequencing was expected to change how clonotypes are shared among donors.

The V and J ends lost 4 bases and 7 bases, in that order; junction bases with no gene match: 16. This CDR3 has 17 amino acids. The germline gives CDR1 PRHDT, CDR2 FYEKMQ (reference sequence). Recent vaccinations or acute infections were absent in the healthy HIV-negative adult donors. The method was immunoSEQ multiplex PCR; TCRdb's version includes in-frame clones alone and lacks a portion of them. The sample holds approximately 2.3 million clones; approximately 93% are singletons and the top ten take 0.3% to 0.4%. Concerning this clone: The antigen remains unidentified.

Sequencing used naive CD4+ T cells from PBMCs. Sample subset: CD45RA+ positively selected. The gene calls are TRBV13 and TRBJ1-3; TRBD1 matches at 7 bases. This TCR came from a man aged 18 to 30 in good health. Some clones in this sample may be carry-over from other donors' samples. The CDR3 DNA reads TGTGCCAGCAGCTCAATCGACAGGGCCTTCGCTTTGAACACCATATATTTT. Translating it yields CASSSIDRAFALNTIYF.